The source of this T cell receptor beta chain is a study of CD4 T cells in relation to SARS-CoV-2 and coronaviruses. The table came from immunoSEQ multiplex PCR; TCRdb's copy has only in-frame clones and leaves some out. Of some 38,000 clones listed, 77% were seen once; the top ten hold roughly 22%. Remarks on this clone: Its antigen is not known.

Germline V CDR1 and CDR2: SGHVS, FQNEAQ. V gave up 5 bases and J gave up 4 bases, with 16 bases separating them. CDR3 length: 15 residues. Naive and memory CD4+ T cells were separated from cryopreserved PBMCs. This receptor was obtained from an adult with COVID-19. The chain is built from TRBV7-8 and TRBJ2-3, with no clear D. Sequences were obtained from memory CD4+ T cells from PBMCs, cultured in vitro. CDR3 loop: CASSRAYAAPDTQYF. CDR3 in DNA: TGTGCCAGCAGCCGGGCCTACGCGGCCCCAGATACGCAGTATTTT. The full variable domain, completed using reference TRBV7-8 and TRBJ2-3, is GAGVSQSPRYKVAKRGQDVALRCDPISGHVSLFWYQQALGQGPEFLTYFQNEAQLDKSGLPSDRFFAERPEGSVSTLKIQRTQQEDSAVYLCASSRAYAAPDTQYFGPGTRLTVL.